This passage covers 22 T cell receptor beta chains from one sample sequenced in a study of shared clonotypes between healthy human individuals. The repertoire was sequenced with immunoSEQ multiplex PCR; TCRdb's copy has only in-frame clones and lacks some. Found here are roughly 530,000 clones, 90% to 97% of them singletons; the top ten hold approximately 0.06%. The sample comprised naive CD4+ T cells sorted from blood. This sample's subset: CD45RA+ positively selected. The receptors derive from a woman aged 25-40 years in good health.

Turning to this clone: This specimen includes other DNA sequences encoding the same CDR3. The CDR3 protein is CASSLDRANTGELFF. The CDR3 DNA sequence: TGTGCCAGCAGTTTGGACAGGGCAAACACCGGGGAGCTGTTTTTT. The chain links TRBV28 to TRBJ2-2; 8 bases map to TRBD1. The CDR3 extends over 15 amino acids. V lost 3 bases, J lost 2 bases, and 2 bases stayed unmatched. Germline lookup yields CDR1 MDHEN and CDR2 SYDVKM.

The gene calls are TRBV18 and TRBJ1-5, with D uncertain. Per the germline V gene, CDR1 is KGHSH and CDR2 is LQKENI. The CDR3 runs 16 residues. V lost 4 bases and J lost 1, with 14 bases in between. This chain's CDR3 is CASSLLGVLSNQPQHF. CDR3 nucleotide sequence: TGTGCCAGCTCACTCCTAGGAGTCTTAAGCAATCAGCCCCAGCATTTT.

The chain joins TRBV6-1 to TRBJ1-2; D gene uncertain. This CDR3 region has 13 residues. Germline CDR1 is MNHNS and CDR2 is SASEGT. Trimming stripped 5 bases from V and 3 bases from J, with 10 bases between. The CDR3 DNA reads as TGTGCCAGCAGTTGGGGTGACGACTATGGCTACACCTTC. It yields the protein CASSWGDDYGYTF.

J is TRBJ2-2 and V is TRBV2; D is uncertain. CDR3 length equals 13 residues. The ends were cut back, 6 bases at V and 5 bases at J, with 10 bases in the middle. The germline V gene has CDR1 SNHLY and CDR2 FYNNEI. The CDR3 here is CASRIEVTGELFF. The CDR3 DNA sequence: TGTGCCAGCAGAATAGAGGTTACCGGGGAGCTGTTTTTT. The full variable domain, in which reference TRBV2 and TRBJ2-2 provide the parts outside the CDR3, is EPEVTQTPSHQVTQMGQEVILRCVPISNHLYFYWYRQILGQKVEFLVSFYNNEISEKSEIFDDQFSVERPDGSNFTLKIRSTKLEDSAMYFCASRIEVTGELFFGEGSRLTVL.

The rearrangement uses TRBV4-1 and TRBJ1-4, with D tentatively TRBD1 (5 bases). The CDR3 covers 17 residues. Trimming removed 1 base from V and 7 bases from J, with 19 bases in between. CDR1 MGHRA and CDR2 YSYEKL come from the germline V gene. The CDR3 DNA follows: TGCGCCAGCAGCCAAGCCAAGACCCCGGGGGTAGGTGAAAAACTGTTTTTT. Its protein is CASSQAKTPGVGEKLFF.

The genes are TRBV20-1 and TRBJ1-1; D call uncertain. The CDR3 has 10 amino acids. The germline V and J ends were trimmed by 7 bases and 1 base, with 4 bases remaining between them. From germline, CDR1 is DFQATT and CDR2 SNEGSKA (reference sequence). Written as DNA, the CDR3 is TGCAGTGGAGGGAACACTGAAGCTTTCTTT. Protein sequence: CSGGNTEAFF.

The CDR3 is CASSIGQGSYEQYF. Here the CDR3 DNA reads TGTGCCAGCTCTATAGGGCAGGGCTCCTACGAGCAGTACTTC. The chain combines TRBV6-5 with TRBJ2-7; D possibly corresponds to TRBD1 (5 bases). V was trimmed by 8 bases and J by 0 bases, leaving 14 bases between them. Germline-derived CDR1 and CDR2 are MNHEY and SVGAGI. CDR3 size: 14 residues.

This rearrangement joins TRBV2 to TRBJ2-7, with D unclear. Deletions cut 5 bases from V and 2 bases from J, with 7 bases between. The germline CDR1 and CDR2 sequences are SNHLY and FYNNEI. The CDR3 length is 12 residues. The DNA for the CDR3 is TGTGCCAGCAGTCCCAGTACCTACGAGCAGTACTTC. Encoded protein: CASSPSTYEQYF. The variable domain in full, completed from reference TRBV2 and TRBJ2-7, reads EPEVTQTPSHQVTQMGQEVILRCVPISNHLYFYWYRQILGQKVEFLVSFYNNEISEKSEIFDDQFSVERPDGSNFTLKIRSTKLEDSAMYFCASSPSTYEQYFGPGTRLTVT.

The V gene is TRBV12-5, the J gene TRBJ1-1; the match to TRBD1 covers 8 bases. CDR3 length equals 13 residues. V was clipped by 7 bases and J by 4 bases; unmatched bases: 5. Germline assignment: CDR1 LGHNT and CDR2 FRNRAP. The CDR3 nucleotides read TGTGCTAGTGCCAGGACAGGGTCCACTGAAGCTTTCTTT. This encodes CASARTGSTEAFF.

The J gene is TRBJ1-2, the V gene TRBV28; no firm D call. The V gene lost 2 bases and the J gene lost 7 bases, with 11 bases spanning the gap. Germline V gene data show CDR1 as MDHEN and CDR2 as SYDVKM. There are 13 residues in the CDR3. The DNA of the CDR3 is TGTGCCAGCAGTTTACCGGGTCTCGGTGGCTACACCTTC. This codes for CASSLPGLGGYTF.

The chain recombines TRBV27 with TRBJ1-4; 10 bases map to TRBD1. With 6 bases clipped from V and 2 bases from J, the junction kept 6 bases outside the gene matches. The CDR3 is 16 residues long. CDR1 is MNHEY and CDR2 is SMNVEV in the germline V gene (reference sequence). CDR3 amino acids: CASRGGTGATNEKLFF. In DNA form, the CDR3 reads TGTGCCAGCAGGGGGGGGACAGGGGCGACTAATGAAAAACTGTTTTTT.

This sequence joins TRBV14 and TRBJ2-7; 9 bases are shared with TRBD1. The CDR3 runs 15 residues. V gave up 4 bases and J gave up 2 bases; unmatched junction bases: 6. Germline CDR1 is SGHDN and CDR2 is FVKESK. The CDR3 protein is CASSRDRENTYEQYF. CDR3 DNA sequence: TGTGCCAGCAGCCGGGACAGGGAAAATACCTACGAGCAGTACTTC.

The CDR3: CASSLAGPGSSGNTIYF. The DNA for the CDR3 is TGTGCCAGCAGTTTAGCGGGGCCGGGGAGTTCTGGAAACACCATATATTTT. This rearrangement joins TRBV28 to TRBJ1-3; D may be TRBD1 (5 bases). V was pared by 2 bases and J by 1 base, with 15 bases between. The germline V gene encodes CDR1 MDHEN and CDR2 SYDVKM. The CDR3 sequence is 17 residues long.

This chain uses TRBV5-5 with TRBJ2-7; no clear D gene. Trimming shortened V by 4 bases and J by 3 bases, and 5 bases separated the two germline ends. CDR1 is SGHKS, CDR2 YYEKEE, per germline (reference sequence). CDR3 size: 11 residues. Here the CDR3 reads CASSTDYEQYF. For the CDR3, the DNA is TGTGCCAGCAGCACCGACTACGAGCAGTACTTC.

This clone occurred a few times. The genes are TRBV11-3 and TRBJ2-7, with unresolved D. V was pared by 0 bases and J by 3 bases, with 3 bases between. Germline lookup yields CDR1 SGHNT and CDR2 YENEEA. The CDR3 totals 12 residues. The CDR3 DNA reads as TGTGCCAGCAGCTTAGATGGCTACGAGCAGTACTTC. It is translated as CASSLDGYEQYF.

CDR3 coding DNA: TGTGCCAGCAGGAGGCTAGCGGGAGTTAATGAGCAGTTCTTC. This codes for CASRRLAGVNEQFF. The V call is TRBV2, the J call TRBJ2-1; TRBD2 agrees at 10 bases. CDR1 is SNHLY and CDR2 is FYNNEI in the germline V gene. The junction had 6 bases not matched to a gene; V was cut back by 6 bases and J by 7 bases. The CDR3 is made up of 14 amino acids.

The J gene is TRBJ2-5, the V gene TRBV28; possibly TRBD1 or TRBD2 for D (6 bases each). The J call may be in error: the DNA end matches TRBJ2-7 better. Germline lookup yields CDR1 MDHEN and CDR2 SYDVKM. The length of the CDR3 is 13 residues. The CDR3 region has the DNA TGTGCCAGCAGTTCCTCGGGGGCTGGCGAGCAGTACTTC. Amino acid sequence: CASSSSGAGEQYF.

This chain joins TRBV5-1 and TRBJ2-6; 8 nucleotides match TRBD1. This CDR3 is built from 18 residues. V lost 0 bases to trimming and J lost 3 bases; unmatched junction nucleotides: 8. The germline V gene has CDR1 SGHRS and CDR2 YFSETQ. CDR3: CASSLVAGGAGGANVLTF. Written as DNA, the CDR3 is TGCGCCAGCAGCTTGGTGGCAGGGGGCGCAGGTGGGGCCAACGTCCTGACTTTC. The complete variable domain, with remaining parts taken from reference TRBV5-1 and TRBJ2-6, reads KAGVTQTPRYLIKTRGQQVTLSCSPISGHRSVSWYQQTPGQGLQFLFEYFSETQRNKGNFPGRFSGRQFSNSRSEMNVSTLELGDSALYLCASSLVAGGAGGANVLTFGAGSRLTVL.

The chain employs TRBV5-5 and TRBJ2-7; TRBD2 matches 9 bases. CDR1 is SGHKS, CDR2 YYEKEE, per germline (reference sequence). Trimming took 4 bases from V and 4 from J; bases not matched to a gene: 3. This CDR3 has 13 residues. CDR3 nucleotides: TGTGCCAGCAGCAGACTAGCGGAATACGAGCAGTACTTC. Translating gives CASSRLAEYEQYF.

The rearrangement joins TRBV9 to TRBJ1-4; 7 bases are a match to TRBD1. The trim removed 4 bases at V and 3 bases at J, leaving 3 bases unmatched. The CDR3 totals 14 residues. CDR1 is SGDLS, CDR2 YYNGEE, per germline. The CDR3: CASSLGTANEKLFF. In DNA, the CDR3 is TGTGCCAGCAGCTTAGGGACAGCTAATGAAAAACTGTTTTTT.

V is TRBV2 and J is TRBJ2-2, with D unresolved. This CDR3 region has 14 residues. Germline CDR1 reads SNHLY; CDR2 reads FYNNEI. The ends were cut back, 3 bases at V and 1 base at J, with 6 bases in the middle. The CDR3 region has the DNA TGTGCCAGCAGTGAGTGGGAGAACACCGGGGAGCTGTTTTTT. Protein product: CASSEWENTGELFF.

V and J are TRBV19 and TRBJ1-1; 9 positions match TRBD1. Per the germline V gene, CDR1 is LNHDA and CDR2 is SQIVND (reference sequence). The CDR3 runs 15 residues. The ends lost 3 bases at V and 0 bases at J; junction bases unmatched: 2. The CDR3: CASSIGTGLNTEAFF. CDR3 nucleotide sequence: TGTGCCAGTAGTATCGGGACAGGGTTGAACACTGAAGCTTTCTTT.